The source of this T cell receptor beta chain is a study of monozygotic twins with inflammatory bowel disease (dated by TCRdb to 2018 to 2020). Broadly, across the study: The complete study included around 30 monozygotic twin pairs: 19 IBD-discordant Danish pairs and nine German pairs, of which four were IBD-concordant and five were IBD-discordant. Each individual had, on average, about 151 000 unique TCRalpha sequences and 181 000 unique TCRbeta sequences available for analysis. The search for disease-associated traits relied mainly on comparing IBD patients with their genetically identical healthy co-twins within discordant pairs. Broader findings and caveats from the paper: Because patients were on differing immunosuppressive treatments, the repertoires may have picked up extra background noise and inter-individual variability. The analysis was unable to tell apart different T cell subtypes. Repertoire similarity did not differ between concordant and discordant twins, which could be due to limited statistical power. The results gave no support for a single strong signal or clonotype linked to IBD. IBD patients had lower TCRbeta repertoire diversity, measured by the inverse Simpson index, than their healthy co-twins. Compared with healthy twins, IBD patients shared fewer clonotypes with other individuals, and the difference was most pronounced in patients with signs of disease activity.

With regard to this clonotype: It has no known antigen specificity.

An approximately 2.5 ml peripheral blood sample was drawn into PAXgene tubes per donor and stored at -80°C. Without any T cell sorting, total RNA was extracted from whole blood using the PAXgene blood miRNA kit on an automated QIAcube. Peripheral blood from monozygotic twin pairs concordant or discordant for inflammatory bowel disease was subjected to deep TCRalpha and TCRbeta repertoire profiling with unique molecular barcoding. For every twin pair, smoking habits were documented, and each individual was categorised as a current, former or never smoker. Library method: 5' RACE. For each TCR library, roughly 3,600 ng of total RNA was used. For each sample, cDNA synthesis was carried out in eight separate reactions using SMARTScribe reverse transcriptase. During cDNA synthesis, template switching was used to introduce unique molecular identifiers that contained a 6-nucleotide sample barcode. TCRalpha and TCRbeta cDNA was amplified by two nested PCRs of approximately 17 and 9 cycles, with bead purification after each PCR. Before amplification, the cDNA was treated with uracil DNA-glycosylase and purified using the QIAquick PCR purification kit. In the second PCR, Illumina TruSeq-compatible adapters and sample-specific barcodes were added. TapeStation and Qubit were used to check library quality and concentration, and 4.5 to 6.5 ng of each library was pooled. Pooled libraries were sequenced on an Illumina HiSeq2500 single-index Rapid Run with 2 x 100 bp reads and custom sequencing primers. In the paper's pipeline: MiGEC version 1.2.6 was used for UMI-based consensus assembly, which corrected PCR and sequencing errors. MiXCR version 2.1.1 was used to carry out V(D)J alignment, clonotype assembly and CDR3 extraction. To normalise gene usage, clonotype sharing and MAIT/NKT TCR abundance, the top 1000, 10 000 and 20 000 clonotypes in each sample were analysed. After downsampling to 27 000 UMIs, diversity was calculated as the inverse Simpson index using the vegan R package. Paired Mann-Whitney U tests were applied to discordant twin pairs, and Benjamini-Hochberg correction was used for multiple testing. TCRdb reprocessed the reads and provides one entry for every CDR3 protein sequence; no DNA is given. None of the V and J calls come from the authors' own analysis; TCRdb made them. The sample table includes about 160,000 distinct CDR3 sequences. The top ten hold approximately 3% of the sample.

The CDR3 has 14 amino acids, counting the end cysteine and phenylalanine. The nucleotide record is missing. CDR1 is given as MNHEY and CDR2 as SVGEGT, both from the germline V gene. The receptor was isolated from a human donor with ulcerative colitis or Crohn's disease, or a healthy co-twin of an affected twin (not recorded which). The sequencing input was blood. In this chain, TRBV6-2 or TRBV6-3 is recombined with TRBJ2-3; checking the TCRdb D call of TRBD2 is not possible without DNA. The CDR3 sequence is CASSYAALTDTQYF.